These 11 T cell receptor beta chains originate from one sample sequenced in a study of shared clonotypes between healthy human individuals. Method: immunoSEQ multiplex PCR; TCRdb's copy keeps in-frame clones and lacks some. This sample has about 1 million clones, with about 75% found just once. Sequencing was done on a sample of memory CD4+ T cells sorted from blood. The sample's subset: CD45RA-negative fraction. The receptors come from a man aged 18 to 35 in good health.

This clone was found once. The chain recombines TRBV14 with TRBJ2-7; D is ambiguous. Germline-derived CDR1 and CDR2 are SGHDN and FVKESK. V shed 0 bases and J shed 0 bases, with 12 bases lying between them. This CDR3 has 16 residues. The DNA for the CDR3 is TGTGCCAGCAGCCAAGATCCCAGAGCTAGCTCCTACGAGCAGTACTTC. Protein sequence: CASSQDPRASSYEQYF.

In its sample, this clone was seen a few times. CDR3 protein: CASSLYSVNTGELFF. For the CDR3, the DNA is TGTGCCAGCAGTTTATACTCGGTGAACACCGGGGAGCTGTTTTTT. V usage is TRBV27 and J usage is TRBJ2-2; D not certain. From germline, CDR1 is MNHEY and CDR2 SMNVEV (reference sequence). The CDR3 runs to 15 residues. Trimming cost V 1 base and J 1 base, with 7 bases left between them.

The chain carries TRBV5-5 and TRBJ2-1; no firm D call. Germline V lookup: CDR1 SGHKS, CDR2 YYEKEE (reference sequence). This CDR3 has 15 amino acids. V was shortened by 0 bases and J by 2 bases, with 9 bases between the two germline ends. The CDR3 DNA follows: TGTGCCAGCAGCTTGGGATGGCTCCCCTACAATGAGCAGTTCTTC. It codes for CASSLGWLPYNEQFF.

The J gene is TRBJ2-1, the V gene TRBV7-9; TRBD2 matches 16 bases. CDR1 SEHNR and CDR2 FQNEAQ come from the germline V gene (reference sequence). CDR3 length: 16 residues. Germline trimming cut 1 base from V and 8 bases from J; bases unmatched to any gene: 2. As DNA, the CDR3 is TGTGCCAGCAGCTTAGTCGGGACTAGCGGGAGGGATGAGCAGTTCTTC. It is translated as CASSLVGTSGRDEQFF.

The chain carries TRBV6-5 and TRBJ1-3, with 8 bases fitting TRBD1. The CDR3 consists of 16 residues. The germline CDR1 and CDR2 sequences are MNHEY and SVGAGI. The V segment lost 0 bases and the J segment 1 base; nucleotides outside the gene matches: 2. The CDR3, as DNA: TGTGCCAGCAGTTACTCTGGGACAGGTTCTGGAAACACCATATATTTT. Translated, it gives CASSYSGTGSGNTIYF.

This rearrangement joins TRBV13 to TRBJ2-7, with 12 bases that match TRBD2. The V and J ends lost 6 bases and 3 bases, in that order; junction bases with no gene match: 6. The CDR3 is 15 amino acids. The germline CDR1 and CDR2 sequences are PRHDT and FYEKMQ (reference sequence). For the CDR3, the DNA is TGTGCCAGCAGTCGGCGGACTAGCGGGAACTACGAGCAGTACTTC. It is translated as CASSRRTSGNYEQYF.

The chain employs TRBV5-1 and TRBJ1-1; D possibly corresponds to TRBD1 (6 bases). Trimming left V 0 bases short and J 1 base short, with 10 bases between. CDR1 SGHRS and CDR2 YFSETQ come from the germline V gene. This CDR3 has 15 residues. The CDR3 spells CASSLVPGQNTEAFF. Here the CDR3 DNA reads TGCGCCAGCAGCTTGGTTCCGGGACAGAACACTGAAGCTTTCTTT.

The chain joins TRBV29-1 to TRBJ1-3, with D uncertain. The CDR3 sequence is 12 residues long. CDR1 is SQVTM, CDR2 ANQGSEA, per germline. Trimming removed 3 bases at V and 6 bases at J, with 9 bases between. The CDR3 nucleotides are TGCAGCGTTGAGGGTTTAGAAAACACCATATATTTT. This sequence encodes CSVEGLENTIYF.

V usage is TRBV27 and J usage is TRBJ1-6; TRBD1 might be the D (6 bases). The CDR3 runs 15 residues. Trimming removed 6 bases at V and 8 bases at J, with 17 bases between. CDR1 is MNHEY and CDR2 is SMNVEV in the germline V gene (reference sequence). CDR3 loop: CASSLTRQADSPLHF. In DNA, the CDR3 is TGTGCCAGCAGCCTCACTAGACAGGCCGATTCACCCCTCCACTTT.

This clone was seen a few times. This sequence joins TRBV18 and TRBJ1-3; no clear D gene. Trimming removed 3 bases at V and 0 bases at J, with 9 bases between. Germline CDR1 KGHSH, CDR2 LQKENI. CDR3 length equals 15 residues. Here the CDR3 reads CASSPDPSSGNTIYF. The CDR3 region has the DNA TGTGCCAGCTCACCGGATCCGAGCTCTGGAAACACCATATATTTT.

The chain's CDR3 is CASRGTGGATHYGYTF. CDR3 sequence (DNA): TGCGCCAGCAGGGGGACAGGGGGCGCGACCCACTATGGCTACACCTTC. This sequence joins TRBV10-2 and TRBJ1-2, with 12 bases aligning to TRBD1. This CDR3 has 16 residues. Trimming removed 6 bases from V and 3 bases from J; junction bases left unmatched: 8. Germline V gene lookup returns CDR1 WSHSY and CDR2 SAAADI.